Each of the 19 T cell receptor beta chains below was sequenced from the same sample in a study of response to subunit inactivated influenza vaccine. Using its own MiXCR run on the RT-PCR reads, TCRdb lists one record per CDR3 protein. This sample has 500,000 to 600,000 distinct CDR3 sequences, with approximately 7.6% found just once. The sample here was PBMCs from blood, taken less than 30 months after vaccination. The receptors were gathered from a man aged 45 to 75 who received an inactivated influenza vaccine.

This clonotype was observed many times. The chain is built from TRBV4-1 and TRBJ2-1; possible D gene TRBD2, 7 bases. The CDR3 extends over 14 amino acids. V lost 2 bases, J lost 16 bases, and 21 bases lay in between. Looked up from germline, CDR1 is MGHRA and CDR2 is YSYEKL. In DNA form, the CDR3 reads TGCGCCAGCAGCCAATGGGGGGGGGGCCCAAGGTTTTTCTTC. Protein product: CASSQWGGGPRFFF.

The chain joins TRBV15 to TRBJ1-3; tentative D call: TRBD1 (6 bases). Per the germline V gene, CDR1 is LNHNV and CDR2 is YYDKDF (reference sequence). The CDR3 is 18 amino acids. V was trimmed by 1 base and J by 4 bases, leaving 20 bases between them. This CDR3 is CATSRGPLGQGSGNTIYF. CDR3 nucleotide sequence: TGTGCCACCAGCAGAGGCCCCCTGGGGCAGGGGTCCGGAAACACCATATATTTT.

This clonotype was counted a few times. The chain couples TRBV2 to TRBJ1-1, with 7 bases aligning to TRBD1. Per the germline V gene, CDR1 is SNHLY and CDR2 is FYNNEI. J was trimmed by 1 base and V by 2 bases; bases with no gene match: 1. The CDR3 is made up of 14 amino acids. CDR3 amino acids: CASSEWDRNTEAFF. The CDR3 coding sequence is TGTGCCAGCAGTGAATGGGACAGGAACACTGAAGCTTTCTTT.

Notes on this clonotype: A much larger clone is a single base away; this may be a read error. CDR3 sequence: CATGLTGTDTQYF. The CDR3 DNA reads as TGTGCCACGGGACTAACGGGGACAGATACGCAGTATTTT. V is TRBV15 and J is TRBJ2-3; 7 bases align to TRBD2. The CDR3 has 13 residues. V dropped 9 bases and J dropped 3; count of bases not matched to a gene: 6. The germline gives CDR1 LNHNV, CDR2 YYDKDF (reference sequence).

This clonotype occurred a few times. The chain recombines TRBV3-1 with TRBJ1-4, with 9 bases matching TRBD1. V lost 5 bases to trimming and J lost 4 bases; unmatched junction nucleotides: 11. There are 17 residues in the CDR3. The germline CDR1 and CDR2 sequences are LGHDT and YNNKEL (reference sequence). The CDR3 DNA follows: TGTGCCAGCAGCGCTCGACAGGGGGAGCTACTTAATGAAAAACTGTTTTTT. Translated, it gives CASSARQGELLNEKLFF.

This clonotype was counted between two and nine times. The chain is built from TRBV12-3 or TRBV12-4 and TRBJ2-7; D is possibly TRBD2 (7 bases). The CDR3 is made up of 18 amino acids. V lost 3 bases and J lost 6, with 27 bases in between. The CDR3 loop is CASSLRRRGLNLSSEQYF. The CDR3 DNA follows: TGTGCCAGCAGTTTGCGGAGGCGGGGGCTTAACCTCTCTAGCGAGCAGTACTTC.

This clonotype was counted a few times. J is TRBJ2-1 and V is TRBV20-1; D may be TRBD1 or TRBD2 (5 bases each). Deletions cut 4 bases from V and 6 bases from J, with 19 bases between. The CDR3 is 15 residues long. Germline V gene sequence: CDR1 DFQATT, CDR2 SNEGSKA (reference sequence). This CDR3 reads CSATSRVVRANEQFF. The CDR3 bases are TGCAGTGCTACCTCCAGGGTAGTGAGGGCCAATGAGCAGTTCTTC.

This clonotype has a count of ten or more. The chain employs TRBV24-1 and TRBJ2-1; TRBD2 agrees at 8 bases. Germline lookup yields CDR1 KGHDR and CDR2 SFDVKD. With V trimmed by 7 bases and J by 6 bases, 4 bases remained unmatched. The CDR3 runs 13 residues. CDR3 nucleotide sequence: TGTGCCACCAGCGGGGGGGCACGCAATGAGCAGTTCTTC. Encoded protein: CATSGGARNEQFF.

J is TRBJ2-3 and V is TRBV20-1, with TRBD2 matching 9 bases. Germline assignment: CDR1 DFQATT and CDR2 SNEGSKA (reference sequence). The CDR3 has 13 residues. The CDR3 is CRSAGGASDTQYF. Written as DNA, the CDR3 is TGCAGGTCCGCGGGGGGGGCGTCAGATACGCAGTATTTT.

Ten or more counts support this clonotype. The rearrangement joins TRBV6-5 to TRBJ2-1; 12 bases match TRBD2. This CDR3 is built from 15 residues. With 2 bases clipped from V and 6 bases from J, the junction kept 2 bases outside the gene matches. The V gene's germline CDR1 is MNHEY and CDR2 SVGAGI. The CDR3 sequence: CASSYGLAGFNEQFF. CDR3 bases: TGTGCCAGCAGTTACGGACTAGCGGGGTTCAATGAGCAGTTCTTC.

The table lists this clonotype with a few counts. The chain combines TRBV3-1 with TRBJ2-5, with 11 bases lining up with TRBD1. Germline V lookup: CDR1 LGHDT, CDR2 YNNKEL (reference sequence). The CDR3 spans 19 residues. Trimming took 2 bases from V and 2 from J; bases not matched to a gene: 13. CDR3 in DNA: TGTGCCAGCAGCCAAAGCCGGGACAGGGGGATAGCGGGACAAGAGACCCAGTACTTC. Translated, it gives CASSQSRDRGIAGQETQYF.

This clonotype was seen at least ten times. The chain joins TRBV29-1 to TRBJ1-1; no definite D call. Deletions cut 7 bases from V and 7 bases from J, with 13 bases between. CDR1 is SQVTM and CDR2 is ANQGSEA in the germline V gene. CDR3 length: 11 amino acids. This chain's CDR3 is CSAGRAFEAFF. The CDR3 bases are TGCAGCGCCGGGCGCGCCTTTGAAGCTTTCTTT.

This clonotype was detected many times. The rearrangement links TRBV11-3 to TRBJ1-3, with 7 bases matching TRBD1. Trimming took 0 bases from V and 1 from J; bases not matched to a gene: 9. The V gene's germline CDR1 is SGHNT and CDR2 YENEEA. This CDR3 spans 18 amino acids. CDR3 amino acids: CASSLDYAGQWSGNTIYF. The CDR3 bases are TGTGCCAGCAGCTTAGATTACGCGGGACAGTGGTCTGGAAACACCATATATTTT.

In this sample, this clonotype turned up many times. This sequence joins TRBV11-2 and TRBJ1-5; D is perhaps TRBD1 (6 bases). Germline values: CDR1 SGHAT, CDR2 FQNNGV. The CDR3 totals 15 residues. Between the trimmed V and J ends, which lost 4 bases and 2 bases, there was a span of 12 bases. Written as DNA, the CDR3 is TGTGCCAGCAGCTCACAGGGACTCCGCAATCAGCCCCAGCATTTT. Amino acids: CASSSQGLRNQPQHF. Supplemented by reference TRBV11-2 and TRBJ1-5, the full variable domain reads EAGVAQSPRYKIIEKRQSVAFWCNPISGHATLYWYQQILGQGPKLLIQFQNNGVVDDSQLPKDRFSAERLKGVDSTLKIQPAKLEDSAVYLCASSSQGLRNQPQHFGDGTRLSIL.

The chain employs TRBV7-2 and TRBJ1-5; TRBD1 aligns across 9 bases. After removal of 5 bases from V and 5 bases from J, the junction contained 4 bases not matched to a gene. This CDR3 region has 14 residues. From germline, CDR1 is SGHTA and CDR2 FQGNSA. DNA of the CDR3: TGTGCCAGCAGCACAGGGGGCGGATATCAGCCCCAGCATTTT. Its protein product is CASSTGGGYQPQHF.

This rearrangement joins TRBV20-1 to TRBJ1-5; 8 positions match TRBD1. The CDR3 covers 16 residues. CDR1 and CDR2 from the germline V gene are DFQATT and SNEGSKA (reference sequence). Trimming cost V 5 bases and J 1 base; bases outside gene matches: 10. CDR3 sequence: CSAFPGTGGSNQPQHF. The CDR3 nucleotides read TGCAGTGCTTTTCCCGGGACAGGCGGGAGCAATCAGCCCCAGCATTTT.

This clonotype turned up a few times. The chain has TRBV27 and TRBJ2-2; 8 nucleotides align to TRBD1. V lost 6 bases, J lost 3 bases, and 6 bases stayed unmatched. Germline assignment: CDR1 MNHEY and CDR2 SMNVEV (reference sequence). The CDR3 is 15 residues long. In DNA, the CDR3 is TGTGCCAGCAGGCCCCAGGGGGCGGACACCGGGGAGCTGTTTTTT. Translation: CASRPQGADTGELFF.

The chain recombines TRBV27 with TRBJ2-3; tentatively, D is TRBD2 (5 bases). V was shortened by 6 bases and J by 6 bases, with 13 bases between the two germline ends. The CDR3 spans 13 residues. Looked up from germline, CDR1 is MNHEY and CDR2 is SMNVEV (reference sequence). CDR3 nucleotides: TGTGCCAGCAGCGCCCGGGGTTGGGATACGCAGTATTTT. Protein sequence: CASSARGWDTQYF.

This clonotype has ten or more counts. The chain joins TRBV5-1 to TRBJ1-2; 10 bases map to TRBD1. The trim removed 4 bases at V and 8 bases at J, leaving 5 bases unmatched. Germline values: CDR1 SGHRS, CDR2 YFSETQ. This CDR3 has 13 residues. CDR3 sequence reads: CASSVDRGQGYTF. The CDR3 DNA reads TGCGCCAGCAGCGTAGACAGGGGGCAAGGCTACACCTTC. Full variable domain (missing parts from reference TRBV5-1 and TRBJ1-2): KAGVTQTPRYLIKTRGQQVTLSCSPISGHRSVSWYQQTPGQGLQFLFEYFSETQRNKGNFPGRFSGRQFSNSRSEMNVSTLELGDSALYLCASSVDRGQGYTFGSGTRLTVV.